The 5 T cell receptor beta chains given below trace back to one sample, sequenced in a study of T cell repertoires in cytomegalovirus infection. TCRdb passed the reads through MiXCR, listing each CDR3 protein once. The sample yields roughly 340,000 distinct CDR3 sequences, about 28% seen once. These TCRs are of unknown antigen specificity. The sequencing used cultured PBMCs, collected from culture after CMV antigen stimulation. Every receptor here comes from a human donor in good health (CMV status not recorded). Some clones in this sample may be carry-over from other donors' samples.

There are many counts of this clonotype. V is TRBV7-2 and J is TRBJ1-5, with D unresolved. V lost 1 base to trimming and J lost 1 base, with 11 bases between them. Germline values: CDR1 SGHTA, CDR2 FQGNSA. This CDR3 contains 16 residues. The CDR3 reads CASSLGRGRSNQPQHF. Written as DNA, the CDR3 is TGTGCCAGCAGCTTAGGACGAGGGCGGAGCAATCAGCCCCAGCATTTT.

The chain links TRBV7-8 to TRBJ1-4, with 7 bases that match TRBD1. From germline, CDR1 is SGHVS and CDR2 FQNEAQ. V dropped 5 bases and J dropped 7; count of bases not matched to a gene: 10. This CDR3 spans 15 amino acids. The CDR3 region is CASSPQQGRGEKLFF. The DNA of the CDR3 is TGTGCCAGCAGCCCCCAACAGGGGAGGGGTGAAAAACTGTTTTTT.

The J gene is TRBJ2-5, the V gene TRBV7-6, with D tentatively TRBD1 (7 bases). This CDR3 region has 14 residues. Trimming pared 5 bases from V and 4 bases from J, leaving 14 bases between. From germline, CDR1 is SGHVS and CDR2 FNYEAQ. The CDR3, as DNA: TGTGCCAGCAGCCAGACAGGGCGGGGAGAGACCCAGTACTTC. This codes for CASSQTGRGETQYF.

V and J are TRBV28 and TRBJ2-1; TRBD1 matches 10 bases. The V segment lost 6 bases and the J segment 4 bases; nucleotides outside the gene matches: 15. This CDR3 is 18 amino acids long. The germline CDR1 and CDR2 sequences are MDHEN and SYDVKM. The CDR3 DNA follows: TGTGCCAGCAGGACAGGGGGCTATGGGGAGGGCCAATACAATGAGCAGTTCTTC. This sequence encodes CASRTGGYGEGQYNEQFF.

The CDR3 sequence is CASSYRRGSETQYF. The CDR3 DNA sequence: TGTGCCAGCAGTTACCGCAGGGGATCAGAGACCCAGTACTTC. V usage is TRBV27 and J usage is TRBJ2-5; possibly TRBD1 for D (6 bases). The CDR3 is 14 residues long. Per the germline V gene, CDR1 is MNHEY and CDR2 is SMNVEV (reference sequence). Trimming left V 4 bases short and J 4 bases short, with 13 bases between.